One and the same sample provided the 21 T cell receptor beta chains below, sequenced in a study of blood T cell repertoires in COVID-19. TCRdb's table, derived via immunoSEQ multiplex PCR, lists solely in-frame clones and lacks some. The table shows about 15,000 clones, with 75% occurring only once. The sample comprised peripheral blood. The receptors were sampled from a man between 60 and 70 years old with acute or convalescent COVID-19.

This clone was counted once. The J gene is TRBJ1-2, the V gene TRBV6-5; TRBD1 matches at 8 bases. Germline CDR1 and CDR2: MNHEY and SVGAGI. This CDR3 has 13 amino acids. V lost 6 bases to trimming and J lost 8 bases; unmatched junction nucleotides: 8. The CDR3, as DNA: TGTGCCAGCAGACTGACAGGGGACACCGGCTACACCTTC. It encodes CASRLTGDTGYTF.

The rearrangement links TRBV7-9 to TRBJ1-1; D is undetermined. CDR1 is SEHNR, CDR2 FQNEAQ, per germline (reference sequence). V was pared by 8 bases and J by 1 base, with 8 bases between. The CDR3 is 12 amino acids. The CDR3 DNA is TGTGCCAGCGGTGGGCGGAACACTGAAGCTTTCTTT. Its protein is CASGGRNTEAFF.

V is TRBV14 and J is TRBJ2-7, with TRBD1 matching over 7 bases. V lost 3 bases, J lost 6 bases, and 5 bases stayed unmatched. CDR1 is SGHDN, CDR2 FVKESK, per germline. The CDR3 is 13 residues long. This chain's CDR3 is CASSHAGTVEQYF. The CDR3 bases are TGTGCCAGCAGCCATGCCGGGACAGTCGAGCAGTACTTC. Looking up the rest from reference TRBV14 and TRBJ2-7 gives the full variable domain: EAGVTQFPSHSVIEKGQTVTLRCDPISGHDNLYWYRRVMGKEIKFLLHFVKESKQDESGMPNNRFLAERTGGTYSTLKVQPAELEDSGVYFCASSHAGTVEQYFGPGTRLTVT.

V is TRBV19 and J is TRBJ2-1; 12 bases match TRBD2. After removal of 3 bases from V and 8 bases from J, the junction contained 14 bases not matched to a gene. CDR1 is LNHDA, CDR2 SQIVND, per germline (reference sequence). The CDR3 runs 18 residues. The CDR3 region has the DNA TGTGCCAGTAGTATTTTGACCCCTCGACTAGCGGGAGTCGATGAGCAGTTCTTC. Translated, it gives CASSILTPRLAGVDEQFF.

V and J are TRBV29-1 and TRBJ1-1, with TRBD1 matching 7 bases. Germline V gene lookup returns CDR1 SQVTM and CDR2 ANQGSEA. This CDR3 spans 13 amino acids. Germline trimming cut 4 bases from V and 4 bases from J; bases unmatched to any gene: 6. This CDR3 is CSVVEGGGTEAFF. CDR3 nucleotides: TGCAGCGTTGTCGAAGGGGGCGGCACTGAAGCTTTCTTT.

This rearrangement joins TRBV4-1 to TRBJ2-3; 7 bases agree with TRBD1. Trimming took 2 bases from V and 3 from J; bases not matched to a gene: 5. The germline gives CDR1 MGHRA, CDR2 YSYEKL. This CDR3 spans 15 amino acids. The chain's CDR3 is CASSQFTGVTDTQYF. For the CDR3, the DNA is TGCGCCAGCAGCCAATTTACAGGGGTAACAGATACGCAGTATTTT.

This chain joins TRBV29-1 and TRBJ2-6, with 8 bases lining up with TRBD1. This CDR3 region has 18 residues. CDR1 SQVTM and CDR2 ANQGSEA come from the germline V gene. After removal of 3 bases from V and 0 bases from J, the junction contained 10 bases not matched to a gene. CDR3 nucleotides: TGCAGCGTTGATGGGGGGACAGGATCTCTCTCTGGGGCCAACGTCCTGACTTTC. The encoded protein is CSVDGGTGSLSGANVLTF. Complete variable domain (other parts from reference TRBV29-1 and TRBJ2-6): SAVISQKPSRDICQRGTSLTIQCQVDSQVTMMFWYRQQPGQSLTLIATANQGSEATYESGFVIDKFPISRPNLTFSTLTVSNMSPEDSSIYLCSVDGGTGSLSGANVLTFGAGSRLTVL.

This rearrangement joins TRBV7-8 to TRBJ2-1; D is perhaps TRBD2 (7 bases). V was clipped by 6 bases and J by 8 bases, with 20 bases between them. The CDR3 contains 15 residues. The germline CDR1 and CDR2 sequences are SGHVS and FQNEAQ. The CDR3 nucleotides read TGTGCCAGCAGTCTAGGGGGGAGGGCCAGGGATGAGCAGTTCTTC. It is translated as CASSLGGRARDEQFF.

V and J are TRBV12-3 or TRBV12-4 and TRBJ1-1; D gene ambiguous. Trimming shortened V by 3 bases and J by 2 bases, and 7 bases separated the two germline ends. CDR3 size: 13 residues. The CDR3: CASSFGRNTEAFF. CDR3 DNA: TGTGCCAGCAGTTTTGGGCGAAACACTGAAGCTTTCTTT.

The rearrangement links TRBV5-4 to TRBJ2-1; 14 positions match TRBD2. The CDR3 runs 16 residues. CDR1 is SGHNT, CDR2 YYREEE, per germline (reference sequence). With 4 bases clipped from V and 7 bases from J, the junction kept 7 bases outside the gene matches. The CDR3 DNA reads TGTGCCAGCAGCCCTCGACTAGCGGGAGGGATAAATGAGCAGTTCTTC. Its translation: CASSPRLAGGINEQFF.

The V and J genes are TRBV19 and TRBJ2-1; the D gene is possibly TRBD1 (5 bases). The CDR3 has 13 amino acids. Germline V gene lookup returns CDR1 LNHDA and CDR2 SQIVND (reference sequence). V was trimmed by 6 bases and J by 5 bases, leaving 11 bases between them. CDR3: CASSPGMHNEQFF. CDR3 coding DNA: TGTGCCAGTAGCCCAGGGATGCACAATGAGCAGTTCTTC.

The chain's CDR3 is CASTHTGYQETQYF. CDR3 DNA sequence: TGTGCCAGCACCCATACAGGGTACCAAGAGACCCAGTACTTC. The chain links TRBV7-9 to TRBJ2-5, with D possibly being TRBD1 (6 bases). The CDR3 covers 14 residues. CDR1 SEHNR and CDR2 FQNEAQ come from the germline V gene (reference sequence). Trimming removed 7 bases at V and 0 bases at J, with 12 bases between.

The CDR3 protein is CASSYNSLGEQYF. The CDR3 nucleotides read TGTGCCAGCAGTTATAACAGTTTGGGCGAGCAGTACTTC. The chain combines TRBV6-2 or TRBV6-3 with TRBJ2-7; D remains ambiguous. The CDR3 is 13 amino acids. The germline CDR1 and CDR2 sequences are MNHEY and SVGEGT. V gave up 3 bases and J gave up 6 bases, with 12 bases separating them.

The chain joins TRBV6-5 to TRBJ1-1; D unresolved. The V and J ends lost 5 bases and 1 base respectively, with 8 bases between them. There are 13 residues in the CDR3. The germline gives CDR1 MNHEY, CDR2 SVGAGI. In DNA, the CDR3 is TGTGCCAGCAGTAGCTACGGGAACACTGAAGCTTTCTTT. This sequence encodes CASSSYGNTEAFF.

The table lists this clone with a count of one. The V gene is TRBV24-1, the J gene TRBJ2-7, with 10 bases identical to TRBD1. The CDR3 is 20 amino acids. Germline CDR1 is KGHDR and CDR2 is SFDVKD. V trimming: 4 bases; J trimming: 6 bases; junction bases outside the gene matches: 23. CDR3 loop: CATSEPDRGRGFTSNGEQYF. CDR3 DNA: TGTGCCACCAGTGAGCCAGACAGGGGGCGGGGGTTCACTTCCAACGGCGAGCAGTACTTC.

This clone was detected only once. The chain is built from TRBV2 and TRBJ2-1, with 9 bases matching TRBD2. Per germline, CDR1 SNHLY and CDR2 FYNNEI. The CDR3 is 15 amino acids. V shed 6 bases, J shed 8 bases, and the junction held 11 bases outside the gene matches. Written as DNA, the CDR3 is TGTGCCAGCAGCCGGGGTAGCGGGAGCTTCGATGAGCAGTTCTTC. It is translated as CASSRGSGSFDEQFF.

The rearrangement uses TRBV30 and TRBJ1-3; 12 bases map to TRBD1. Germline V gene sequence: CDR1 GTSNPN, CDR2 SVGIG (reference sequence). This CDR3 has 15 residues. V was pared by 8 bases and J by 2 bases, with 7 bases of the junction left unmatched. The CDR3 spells CAGRGQGAAGNTIYF. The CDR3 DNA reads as TGTGCCGGAAGGGGACAGGGGGCCGCTGGAAACACCATATATTTT.

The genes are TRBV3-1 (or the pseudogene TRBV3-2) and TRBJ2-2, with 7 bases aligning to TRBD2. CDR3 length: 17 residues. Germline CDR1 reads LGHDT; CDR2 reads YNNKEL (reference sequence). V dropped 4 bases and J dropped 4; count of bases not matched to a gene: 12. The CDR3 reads CASSPNLRLAVTGELFF. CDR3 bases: TGTGCCAGCAGCCCCAACCTCCGGCTAGCGGTCACCGGGGAGCTGTTTTTT.

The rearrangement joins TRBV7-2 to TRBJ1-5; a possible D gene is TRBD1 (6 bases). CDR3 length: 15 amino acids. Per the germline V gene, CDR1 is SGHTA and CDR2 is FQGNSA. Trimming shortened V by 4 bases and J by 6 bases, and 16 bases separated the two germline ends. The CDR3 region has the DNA TGTGCCAGCAGCTCCGACAGGAATTTGGGTCAGCCCCAGCATTTT. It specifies CASSSDRNLGQPQHF.

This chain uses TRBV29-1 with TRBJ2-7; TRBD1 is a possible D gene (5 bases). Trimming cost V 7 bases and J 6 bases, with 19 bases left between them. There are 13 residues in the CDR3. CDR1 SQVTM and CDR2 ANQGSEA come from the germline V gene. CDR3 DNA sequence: TGCAGCGCAGGAGCTGGGGCTGACTCCGAGCAGTACTTC. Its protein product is CSAGAGADSEQYF.

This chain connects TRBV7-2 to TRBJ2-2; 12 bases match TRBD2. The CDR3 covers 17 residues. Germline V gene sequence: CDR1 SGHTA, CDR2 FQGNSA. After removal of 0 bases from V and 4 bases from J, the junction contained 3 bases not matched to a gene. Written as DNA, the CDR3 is TGTGCCAGCAGCTTAGCCCTAGCGGGGGGGCTCACCGGGGAGCTGTTTTTT. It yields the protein CASSLALAGGLTGELFF.